What follows are 8 T cell receptor beta chains derived from one specimen sequenced in a study of blood T cell repertoires in COVID-19. Sequencing used immunoSEQ multiplex PCR; TCRdb keeps in-frame clones, though not all of them. The table shows more than 150,000 clones, with roughly four fifths occurring only once. Sequenced: peripheral blood. Every receptor here comes from a woman in her forties with acute or convalescent COVID-19.

V usage is TRBV6-6 and J usage is TRBJ1-6, with D possibly matching TRBD1 (6 bases). Germline assignment: CDR1 MNHNY and CDR2 SVGAGI (reference sequence). The CDR3 covers 13 residues. Trimming shortened V by 7 bases and J by 7 bases, and 11 bases separated the two germline ends. In DNA form, the CDR3 reads TGTGCCAGCAAGCAGGGGTACAATTCACCCCTCCACTTT. It encodes CASKQGYNSPLHF.

This clone was seen only once. The chain recombines TRBV28 with TRBJ1-4, with 8 bases lining up with TRBD1. This CDR3 is 15 amino acids long. CDR1 MDHEN and CDR2 SYDVKM come from the germline V gene. V gave up 4 bases and J gave up 7 bases; unmatched junction bases: 8. CDR3 sequence: CASSSSGTGSEKLFF. For the CDR3, the DNA is TGTGCCAGCAGTTCATCCGGGACAGGTTCTGAAAAACTGTTTTTT.

The chain joins TRBV19 to TRBJ1-4; tentatively, D is TRBD1 (5 bases). Trimming shortened V by 8 bases and J by 7 bases, and 17 bases separated the two germline ends. Germline-derived CDR1 and CDR2 are LNHDA and SQIVND (reference sequence). The CDR3 is 14 residues long. The CDR3 here is CASGSGYLSEKLFF. CDR3 DNA: TGTGCCAGTGGTTCAGGGTATTTGTCTGAAAAACTGTTTTTT.

This chain connects TRBV27 to TRBJ2-4; D is possibly TRBD2 (6 bases). Germline CDR1 reads MNHEY; CDR2 reads SMNVEV (reference sequence). This CDR3 is built from 13 residues. Deletions cut 2 bases from V and 12 bases from J, with 14 bases between. CDR3 loop: CASSLTGATSQYF. The CDR3 coding sequence is TGTGCCAGCAGTTTAACGGGAGCCACGTCTCAGTACTTC.

The chain carries TRBV6-6 and TRBJ2-1; 12 nucleotides align to TRBD2. CDR1 and CDR2 from the germline V gene are MNHNY and SVGAGI (reference sequence). There are 16 residues in the CDR3. V trimming: 5 bases; J trimming: 8 bases; junction bases outside the gene matches: 10. CDR3 in amino acids: CASSRTLAGGRYEQFF. The CDR3, as DNA: TGTGCCAGCAGTCGAACACTAGCGGGAGGTCGATATGAGCAGTTCTTC.

This chain links TRBV6-6 with TRBJ1-3; no clear D gene. The CDR3 consists of 14 residues. The germline gives CDR1 MNHNY, CDR2 SVGAGI (reference sequence). V lost 6 bases and J 0 bases, leaving 9 bases between the germline ends. The CDR3 DNA follows: TGTGCCAGCAGCGGACTCTTCTCTGGAAACACCATATATTTT. It is translated as CASSGLFSGNTIYF.

This clone has only one observation. This chain links TRBV29-1 with TRBJ2-1, with a possible D match to TRBD2 (5 bases). From germline, CDR1 is SQVTM and CDR2 ANQGSEA. The length of the CDR3 is 14 residues. Trimming took 1 base from V and 3 from J, leaving 10 bases between them. CDR3 nucleotide sequence: TGCAGCGTTGAAGCCCAACGGGGCTACAATGAGCAGTTCTTC. This translates into CSVEAQRGYNEQFF.

J is TRBJ2-4 and V is TRBV18, with TRBD1 matching over 7 bases. V dropped 3 bases and J dropped 0; count of bases not matched to a gene: 8. Germline loops: CDR1 KGHSH, CDR2 LQKENI. This CDR3 has 17 residues. The CDR3 DNA follows: TGTGCCAGCTCACCGACGACAGGGATGGGAGCCAAAAACATTCAGTACTTC. Protein: CASSPTTGMGAKNIQYF. Full variable domain (remainder filled in from reference TRBV18 and TRBJ2-4): NAGVMQNPRHLVRRRGQEARLRCSPMKGHSHVYWYRQLPEEGLKFMVYLQKENIIDESGMPKERFSAEFPKEGPSILRIQQVVRGDSAAYFCASSPTTGMGAKNIQYFGAGTRLSVL.